This TCR beta chain came from a study of healthy donors' naive CD4 and CD8 T cells. The overall study: Three donor age groups were sampled: 20-25, 40-50 and 60-70 years; half female. Notes on the study in general: Negatively charged CDR3s marked CD8+ lineage; positively charged CDR3s marked CD4+ lineage.

On this clonotype: No antigen is known for it.

The CDR3 has 13 residues. Trimming cost V 4 bases and J 5 bases, with 15 bases left between them. The germline V gene encodes CDR1 GTSNPN and CDR2 SVGIG (reference sequence). TCR libraries were built from approximately 0.45 ug of total RNA by linear amplification. Each CDR3 protein gets one entry after TCRdb re-called the reads with MiXCR. The sample has about 180,000 distinct CDR3 sequences; nearly 75% are singletons. The specimen sequenced was naive CD4+ and CD8+ T cells sorted from blood, pooled from several donors. The receptor was isolated from a pool of human donors in good health; the sample pools cells from several healthy donors. The rearrangement links TRBV30 to TRBJ2-7; possibly TRBD1 for D (6 bases). The CDR3, as DNA: TGTGCCTGGATGCCGGGGACAAACGACGAGCAGTACTTC. Amino acids: CAWMPGTNDEQYF.